The T cell receptor (beta chain) described here comes from a study of T-cell memory formation after mild COVID-19. Germline loops: CDR1 LGHNA, CDR2 YNFKEQ. Trimming shortened V by 1 base and J by 4 bases, and 15 bases separated the two germline ends. The CDR3 runs 16 residues. Each CDR3 protein gets one entry after TCRdb re-called the 5' RACE reads with MiXCR. The sample includes approximately 260,000 distinct CDR3 sequences, roughly 15% of them seen just once. This receptor was obtained from a man younger than 30 who had mild COVID-19 (a few samples of this study predate the infection). Cell type and time point are not known. The source material was PBMCs or a T cell subset sorted from them (not recorded which). The chain combines TRBV4-2 with TRBJ2-3; a weak D match, TRBD2 (7 bases). The chain's CDR3 is CASSQVGGEEADTQYF. CDR3 sequence (DNA): TGTGCCAGCAGCCAAGTAGGGGGGGAAGAGGCAGATACGCAGTATTTT.